These T cell receptor beta chains were read from a single sample in a study of identifying expanded T cells in peripheral blood. Clones were sequenced by immunoSEQ multiplex PCR, and TCRdb holds only the in-frame ones, with some missing. The table has around 63,000 clones, around 87% seen once. Sequences were obtained from blood. Source of these receptors: a person aged 18 to 75 in good health. Each CDR3 is given with its conserved first and last residue. A D gene is named only where the DNA matches it firmly. Size is omitted from some rows. Given values are once, few, many or a class for expanded clones.

V,J,size,D,CDR3,DNA
TRBV7-2,TRBJ1-3,NA,NA,CASSSPRSGNTIYF,TGTGCCAGCAGCTCTCCCCGCTCTGGAAACACCATATATTTT
TRBV6-4,TRBJ2-2,NA,NA,CASSDSLDTGELFF,TGTGCCAGCAGTGACTCGTTAGACACCGGGGAGCTGTTTTTT
TRBV9,TRBJ1-1,NA,TRBD1,CASSVGGGGRYTEAFF,TGTGCCAGCAGCGTAGGAGGAGGGGGCAGGTACACTGAAGCTTTCTTT
TRBV7-3,TRBJ2-2,once,TRBD2,CASSLGTSGATGELFF,TGTGCCAGCAGCTTAGGGACTAGCGGGGCTACCGGGGAGCTGTTTTTT
TRBV28,TRBJ2-7,NA,TRBD2,CASSSQSGTSGRIEYF,TGTGCCAGCAGTTCACAGTCCGGGACTAGCGGGAGGATAGAGTACTTC
TRBV10-3,TRBJ2-2,NA,NA,CASGGTLGGELFF,TGTGCCTCCGGTGGCACCTTGGGGGGGGAGCTGTTTTTT
TRBV6-1,TRBJ2-1,NA,TRBD2,CASSGGLAGDHNEQFF,TGTGCCAGCAGTGGGGGACTAGCGGGAGACCACAATGAGCAGTTCTTC
TRBV5-1,TRBJ2-3,NA,NA,CASRWRGSTDTQYF,TGCGCCAGCCGGTGGCGCGGGAGCACAGATACGCAGTATTTT
TRBV4-3,TRBJ2-1,once,TRBD2,CASSQDWTSGFNEQFF,TGCGCCAGCAGCCAAGATTGGACTAGCGGGTTCAATGAGCAGTTCTTC
TRBV29-1,TRBJ2-7,NA,TRBD2,CSAVPSGRREQYF,TGCAGCGCCGTACCTAGCGGGAGGAGGGAGCAGTACTTC
TRBV30,TRBJ2-2,NA,NA,CAWSVGETGELFF,TGTGCCTGGAGTGTAGGGGAAACCGGGGAGCTGTTTTTT
TRBV2,TRBJ1-1,NA,NA,CASRLQREAEAFF,TGTGCCAGCAGACTACAGAGAGAGGCTGAAGCTTTCTTT
TRBV7-2,TRBJ1-5,NA,NA,CASSRDGLNQPQHF,TGTGCCAGCAGCCGGGACGGCTTGAATCAGCCCCAGCATTTT
TRBV6-1,TRBJ1-4,NA,NA,CATVRFQGANEKLFF,TGTGCCACCGTTAGATTCCAGGGAGCTAATGAAAAACTGTTTTTT
TRBV19,TRBJ2-7,NA,NA,CASSFADGSYEQYF,TGTGCCAGTAGTTTCGCTGACGGTTCCTACGAGCAGTACTTC
TRBV19,TRBJ1-2,NA,NA,CASSIGESYGYTF,TGTGCCAGTAGTATAGGAGAGTCATATGGCTACACCTTC
TRBV7-2,TRBJ2-6,NA,NA,CASSSHPAGRAGANVLTF,TGTGCCAGCAGCTCACACCCCGCGGGTCGGGCTGGGGCCAACGTCCTGACTTTC
TRBV2,TRBJ2-1,NA,TRBD2,CASSDGLAGAPRIF,TGTGCCAGCAGTGACGGACTAGCGGGGGCTCCGAGGATCTTC
TRBV28,TRBJ2-5,once,NA,CASLKRDQETQYF,TGTGCCAGCTTGAAGCGGGACCAAGAGACCCAGTACTTC
TRBV29-1,TRBJ2-7,NA,NA,CSVGRLGQHHEQYF,TGCAGCGTTGGCCGCCTCGGACAGCACCACGAGCAGTACTTC
TRBV27,TRBJ2-1,NA,NA,CASSSRARPTQFF,TGTGCCAGCAGTTCCCGGGCCCGACCAACGCAGTTCTTC
TRBV7-8,TRBJ2-7,NA,TRBD1,CASSHGQDYEQYF,TGTGCCAGCAGCCACGGACAGGACTACGAGCAGTACTTC
TRBV11-3,TRBJ1-2,NA,NA,CASSLDGVNYGYTF,TGTGCCAGCAGCTTAGATGGGGTTAACTATGGCTACACCTTC
TRBV7-7,TRBJ1-1,NA,NA,CASSIWHTEAFF,TGTGCCAGCAGTATATGGCACACTGAAGCTTTCTTT
TRBV6-4,TRBJ2-6,few,NA,CASSGSSGANVLTF,TGTGCCAGCAGTGGGAGCTCTGGGGCCAACGTCCTGACTTTC
TRBV7-9,TRBJ2-2,NA,NA,CASSKIANTGELFF,TGTGCCAGCAGCAAGATAGCGAATACCGGGGAGCTGTTTTTT
TRBV5-6,TRBJ2-7,NA,TRBD2,CASSFRTSGNREQYF,TGTGCCAGCAGCTTTCGGACTAGCGGGAATCGGGAGCAGTACTTC
TRBV7-2,TRBJ2-7,NA,NA,CASSLAPTLDPRQQYF,TGTGCCAGCAGCTTAGCGCCGACCCTGGACCCTCGACAGCAGTACTTC
TRBV25-1,TRBJ2-3,NA,NA,CASSETGGGVTDTQYF,TGTGCCAGCAGTGAAACAGGGGGGGGTGTGACAGATACGCAGTATTTT
TRBV6-6,TRBJ2-7,NA,TRBD1,CASQPYRGTYEQYF,TGTGCCAGCCAACCCTACAGGGGCACCTACGAGCAGTACTTC
TRBV9,TRBJ1-4,NA,TRBD1,CASSPDPGGGEKLFF,TGTGCCAGCAGCCCGGACCCAGGGGGAGGTGAAAAACTGTTTTTT
TRBV4-2,TRBJ1-5,few,NA,CASSQAFDQPQHF,TGTGCCAGCAGCCAAGCGTTTGATCAGCCCCAGCATTTT
TRBV30,TRBJ2-5,NA,TRBD1,CAWSGTGEGWETQYF,TGTGCCTGGAGCGGGACAGGGGAAGGCTGGGAGACCCAGTACTTC